This TCR beta chain was sequenced for a study of blood T cells in healthy people across ages. Study-level results: Possibly, changes in expanded clonotypes were confounded because donor CMV status was unknown.

Per the germline V gene, CDR1 is MNHNS and CDR2 is SASEGT. The CDR3 sequence is 16 residues long. Unmatched junction bases numbered 10, after V lost 5 bases and J lost 1 base. Concerning this clonotype itself: Its antigen is unidentified.

Combining a sample-barcoded 5' primer with a J-beta primer mix, a second PCR ran for about 6 to 11 cycles. Every molecule of cDNA carried a tag from a template-switch adaptor with 12 random nucleotides. Sequencing recovered at least 2.5 million CDR3-containing paired-end reads from each sample. TCRdb reprocessed the 5' RACE reads via MiXCR and lists one record per CDR3 protein. The data show over 950,000 distinct CDR3 sequences, around 54% seen once. The sequenced sample consisted of blood. The V call is TRBV6-1, the J call TRBJ1-2; 7 nucleotides line up with TRBD1. The receptor was derived from a woman in her sixties in good health. CDR3 DNA sequence: TGTGCCAGCAGTACCCCTAGGACAGGTCTTAACTATGGCTACACCTTC. This gives the protein CASSTPRTGLNYGYTF.